This entry lists 8 T cell receptor beta chains sequenced from one sample in a study of identical twins. In TCRdb, the 5' RACE reads were re-called with MiXCR into one record per CDR3 protein. Of about 700,000 distinct CDR3 sequences listed, roughly 8% are singletons. The sample also formed part of further work on yellow fever vaccine responses in identical twins.

The sample was PBMCs. Receptors were obtained from a woman under 30 in good health.

The sample holds a few counts of this clonotype. The V gene is TRBV30, the J gene TRBJ2-2; D unresolved. Per germline, CDR1 GTSNPN and CDR2 SVGIG (reference sequence). Trimming pared 5 bases from V and 6 bases from J, leaving 7 bases between. The CDR3 spans 11 residues. CDR3 nucleotide sequence: TGTGCCTGGGCGTACCCCGGGGAGCTGTTTTTT. This gives the protein CAWAYPGELFF.

The chain is built from TRBV7-2 and TRBJ2-5, with TRBD1 as a possible D gene (5 bases). The CDR3 spans 13 residues. The V and J ends lost 6 bases and 2 bases respectively, with 10 bases between them. The germline gives CDR1 SGHTA, CDR2 FQGNSA. The CDR3 DNA follows: TGTGCCAGCAGAATAGGGGTTCAAGAGACCCAGTACTTC. Translating it yields CASRIGVQETQYF.

The table lists this clonotype with a few counts. The genes are TRBV10-3 and TRBJ2-1, with 10 nucleotides matching TRBD2. CDR1 and CDR2 from the germline V gene are ENHRY and SYGVKD. J gave up 0 bases and V 5 bases, and 1 base lay outside the gene matches. This CDR3 comprises 15 residues. CDR3 amino acids: CAISPSGGSYNEQFF. Here the CDR3 DNA reads TGTGCCATCAGTCCTAGCGGGGGCTCCTACAATGAGCAGTTCTTC.

In its sample, this clonotype was seen a few times. The V and J genes are TRBV5-6 and TRBJ2-5; TRBD1 matches at 10 bases. J was trimmed by 3 bases and V by 0 bases; bases with no gene match: 2. Per germline, CDR1 SGHDT and CDR2 YYEEEE. This CDR3 region has 15 residues. The CDR3 sequence is CASSLEGTGEETQYF. CDR3 nucleotide sequence: TGTGCCAGCAGCTTGGAAGGGACAGGGGAAGAGACCCAGTACTTC.

This clonotype came up once. J is TRBJ2-7 and V is TRBV4-2; 7 nucleotides agree with TRBD2. From germline, CDR1 is LGHNA and CDR2 YNFKEQ. Trimming removed 1 base from V and 1 base from J; junction bases left unmatched: 10. This CDR3 spans 17 amino acids. CDR3 bases: TGTGCCAGCAGCCAAGGATTGGGCCTAGCGGCTTCCTACGAGCAGTACTTC. This codes for CASSQGLGLAASYEQYF.

This clonotype was detected many times. V gene TRBV12-3 or TRBV12-4 combines with J gene TRBJ1-2; D is undetermined. The CDR3 is made up of 14 amino acids. V lost 5 bases and J 4 bases, leaving 14 bases between the germline ends. In nucleotides, the CDR3 is TGTGCCAGCAGTCCCGTGGGGTTAGTCTATGGCTACACCTTC. Its protein is CASSPVGLVYGYTF.

This clonotype was counted between two and nine times. The rearrangement links TRBV19 to TRBJ2-3, with unresolved D. V shed 5 bases and J shed 6 bases, with 12 bases lying between them. CDR1 LNHDA and CDR2 SQIVND come from the germline V gene (reference sequence). The CDR3 covers 13 residues. The CDR3 DNA follows: TGTGCCAGTAGTGAGTGGATGGTGGATACGCAGTATTTT. As protein: CASSEWMVDTQYF.

This clonotype was found many times. This sequence joins TRBV20-1 and TRBJ2-3, with 8 bases fitting TRBD1. In germline, CDR1 is DFQATT, CDR2 SNEGSKA (reference sequence). The CDR3 sequence is 15 residues long. The junction had 8 bases not matched to a gene; V was cut back by 3 bases and J by 3 bases. CDR3 in amino acids: CSASGDRGTTDTQYF. CDR3 DNA sequence: TGCAGTGCTAGCGGAGACAGGGGAACGACAGATACGCAGTATTTT.